This T cell receptor (beta chain) was obtained from a study of blood T cell repertoires in COVID-19. About the research overall: COVID-19 samples collected from the United States, Italy and Spain covered acute and convalescent phases. From T cells, B-cell-depleted T cells, or PBMCs came the material, which was cDNA or gDNA.

Per the study methods: From reference gene primer amplification, estimates of nucleated cell counts were derived. TCRdb's copy holds only in-frame clones and misses some; the assay was immunoSEQ multiplex PCR. V, J and clone size are taken as reported in that table, and D and trimming were inferred from the DNA itself. Of more than 150,000 clones listed, about four fifths are singletons. The CDR3 has 13 amino acids. The germline V gene encodes CDR1 KGHSH and CDR2 LQKENI. The ends were cut back, 3 bases at V and 8 bases at J, with 11 bases in the middle. Material for sequencing was peripheral blood. This sequence joins TRBV18 and TRBJ2-1; D is possibly TRBD2 (5 bases). This receptor was obtained from a man between 65 and 85 years old who had recovered from COVID-19. In nucleotides, the CDR3 is TGTGCCAGCTCACCCCTGGAGGAGGATGAGCAGTTCTTC. Its translation is CASSPLEEDEQFF.